The 2 T cell receptor beta chains below were found in one sample sequenced in a study of T cell clonality in common variable immunodeficiency. Sequencing used immunoSEQ multiplex PCR; TCRdb keeps in-frame clones, though not all of them. This sample comprises about 35,000 clones, none seen once only. For these receptors, no antigen is known. Study-wide points: Common variable immunodeficiency TCR beta sequences reportedly had fewer deletions and N-nucleotide insertions.

Specimen: peripheral blood mononuclear cells. The source of these receptors is a human donor with common variable immunodeficiency.

This clone has just a few counts. The missing CDR3 end, 3 residues past where the read stops, is filled in from the germline J gene. The V gene is TRBV19, the J gene TRBJ2-7, with a possible D match to TRBD1 (6 bases). The CDR3 contains 13 residues. Trimming took 3 bases from V and 5 from J, leaving 11 bases between them. Germline V CDR1 and CDR2: LNHDA, SQIVND (reference sequence). CDR3 sequence: CASSIHRAHEQYF. The sequenced CDR3 bases are TGTGCCAGTAGTATCCACAGGGCCCACGAG.

Worth noting for this clone: The read ends 3 residues shy of where the CDR3 ends; the end is completed using the germline J gene. This chain links TRBV6-2 or TRBV6-3 with TRBJ1-5; the match to TRBD1 covers 11 bases. Germline-derived CDR1 and CDR2 are MNHEY and SVGEGT. The CDR3 sequence is 15 residues long. V gave up 7 bases and J gave up 6 bases; unmatched junction bases: 8. Incomplete CDR3 DNA: TGTGCCAGCACCTCCGGACAGGGGGCTCCTCAGCCC. Protein sequence: CASTSGQGAPQP. The CDR3 in full is CASTSGQGAPQPQHF.